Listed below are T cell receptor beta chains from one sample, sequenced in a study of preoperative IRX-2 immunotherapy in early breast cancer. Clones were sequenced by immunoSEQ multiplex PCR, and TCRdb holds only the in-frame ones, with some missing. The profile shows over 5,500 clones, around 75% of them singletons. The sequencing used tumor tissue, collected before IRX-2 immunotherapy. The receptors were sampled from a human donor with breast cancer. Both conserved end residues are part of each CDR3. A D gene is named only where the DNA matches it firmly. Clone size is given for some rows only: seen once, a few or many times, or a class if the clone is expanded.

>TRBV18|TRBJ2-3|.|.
TGTGCCAGCTCACCAGGGGCCCGATATACGCAGTATTTT
CASSPGARYTQYF
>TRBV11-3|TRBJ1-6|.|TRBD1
TGTGCCAGCAGCTTATTGGGACAGGGGATTACCCTCCACTTT
CASSLLGQGITLHF
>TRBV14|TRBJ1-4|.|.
TGTGCCAGCAGCCAAGTAACTAATGAAAAACTGTTTTTT
CASSQVTNEKLFF
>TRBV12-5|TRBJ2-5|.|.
TGTGCTAGTGGTTTGCCCCAGGTTGAGGGTCGGGGGGAGACCCAGTACTTC
CASGLPQVEGRGETQYF
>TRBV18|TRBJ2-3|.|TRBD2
TGTGCCAGCTCACCGCTACGATGGACTAGCGGGGGCACAGATACGCAGTATTTT
CASSPLRWTSGGTDTQYF
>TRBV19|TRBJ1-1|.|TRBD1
TGTGCCAGTAGTAGGACAGGGGTCACTGAAGCTTTCTTT
CASSRTGVTEAFF
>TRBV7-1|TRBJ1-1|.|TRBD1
TGTGCCAGCAGCCAAGCGACAGGGATCACTGAAGCTTTCTTT
CASSQATGITEAFF
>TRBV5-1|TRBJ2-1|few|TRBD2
TGCGCCAGCAGCTTGGGAGCTAGCGGGGGGAACAATGAGCAGTTCTTC
CASSLGASGGNNEQFF
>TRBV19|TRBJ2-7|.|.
TGTGCCAGTATGCGGGGGCTTTCGGGCGAGCAGTACTTC
CASMRGLSGEQYF
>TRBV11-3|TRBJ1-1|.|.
TGTGCCAGCAGCTTATCCCCCGGTCAGATGAACACTGAAGCTTTCTTT
CASSLSPGQMNTEAFF
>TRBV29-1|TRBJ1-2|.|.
TGCAGCGTTGACTCCAGTGGCTATGGCTACACCTTC
CSVDSSGYGYTF
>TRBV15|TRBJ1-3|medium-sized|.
TGTGCCACCAGCAGAGATGCGGCGAGGGGTGGAAACACCATATATTTT
CATSRDAARGGNTIYF
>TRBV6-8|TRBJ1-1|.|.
TGTGCCAGCCAACGAACATGGGGCACTGAAGCTTTCTTT
CASQRTWGTEAFF
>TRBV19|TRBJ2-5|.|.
TGTGCCAGTAGGCAGGCTGGGGAGACCCAGTACTTC
CASRQAGETQYF
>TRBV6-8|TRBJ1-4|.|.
TGTGCCAGCAGTCCACTTTGGGGAGGGAGTAATGAAAAACTGTTTTTT
CASSPLWGGSNEKLFF
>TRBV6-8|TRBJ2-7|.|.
TGTGCCAGCAGTTCACCCGCTGAGAGCTCCTACGAGCAGTACTTC
CASSSPAESSYEQYF
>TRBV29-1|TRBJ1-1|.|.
TGCAGCGTTGTTTTCCGGGGGAGAGTCATGAACACTGAAGCTTTCTTT
CSVVFRGRVMNTEAFF
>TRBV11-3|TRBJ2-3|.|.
TGTGCCAGCAGCCCCGGCACCTTAGTTGATACGCAGTATTTT
CASSPGTLVDTQYF
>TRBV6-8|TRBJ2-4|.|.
TGTGCCAGCAGTGGGGAGCTAGCCAAAAACATTCAGTACTTC
CASSGELAKNIQYF
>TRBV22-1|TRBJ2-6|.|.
TGTGCCAGTCGTGGTTTGACTAGCGGGGGTGCATACGGGGCCAACGTCCTGACTTTC
CASRGLTSGGAYGANVLTF
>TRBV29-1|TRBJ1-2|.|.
TGCAGCGTTGAAAGACAGAAGAACTATGGCTACACCTTC
CSVERQKNYGYTF
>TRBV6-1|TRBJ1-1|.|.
TGTGCCAGCAGTGAAGAGGGGGTAGGAGCTTTCTTT
CASSEEGVGAFF
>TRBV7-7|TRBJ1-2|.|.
TGTGCCAGCAGCCCTACCGAGGGGGGGATGGAAGGCTATGGCTACACCTTC
CASSPTEGGMEGYGYTF
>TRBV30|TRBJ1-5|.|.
TGTGCCTGGGCCTTTACGAGCAATCAGCCCCAGCATTTT
CAWAFTSNQPQHF
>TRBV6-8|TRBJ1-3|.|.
TGTGCCAGCAAGGATCTGCTCTCTGGAAACACCATATATTTT
CASKDLLSGNTIYF